Listed here is a single TCR beta chain. This record comes from a study of cytomegalovirus exposure and HLA in healthy donors. Vbeta (60) and Jbeta (13) primers were used in the PCR. Libraries were prepared by immunoSEQ multiplex PCR; TCRdb keeps only in-frame clonotypes and omits some of them. The sample lists over 150,000 clones, roughly 77% seen once, with 2% to 3% in the top ten. The V and J ends lost 5 bases and 4 bases, in that order; junction bases with no gene match: 3. The CDR3 covers 15 residues. CDR1 and CDR2 (germline): SGHRS, YFSETQ. The chain couples TRBV5-1 to TRBJ2-2; 12 bases match TRBD2. The sequenced material came from PBMCs. The sequence came from a woman aged 40 to 50 in good health and CMV-seropositive. The CDR3 DNA is TGCGCCAGCAGAGGACTAGCGGGAAGCACCGGGGAGCTGTTTTTT. It yields the protein CASRGLAGSTGELFF.